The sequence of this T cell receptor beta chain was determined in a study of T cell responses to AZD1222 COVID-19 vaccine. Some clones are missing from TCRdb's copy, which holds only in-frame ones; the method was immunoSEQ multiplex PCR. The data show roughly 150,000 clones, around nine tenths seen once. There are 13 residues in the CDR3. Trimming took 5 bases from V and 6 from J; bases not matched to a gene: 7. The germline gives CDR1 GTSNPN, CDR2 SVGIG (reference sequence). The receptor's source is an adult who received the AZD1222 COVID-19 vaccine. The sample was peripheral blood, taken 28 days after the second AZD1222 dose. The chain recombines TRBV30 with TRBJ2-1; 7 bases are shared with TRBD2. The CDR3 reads CAWDRGRGNEQFF. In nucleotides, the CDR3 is TGTGCCTGGGATCGGGGGAGGGGCAATGAGCAGTTCTTC.